This T cell receptor (beta chain) was observed in a study of shared clonotypes between healthy human individuals. Overall study: CD4 naive and memory got three plates each, CD8 naive two, CD8 memory one. Study-level points and caveats: It was only blood that was sampled, and tissue repertoires likely differ. What naive subsets generally showed was a larger estimated richness than memory subsets showed.

For every subset, genomic DNA was evenly distributed across several immunoSEQ plates. Assay: immunoSEQ multiplex PCR; the TCRdb copy retains only in-frame clones and omits some. The sample includes about 2.1 million clones, 80% to 95% of them seen just once. With regard to this clone: The antigen is unknown.

Terminally differentiated effector memory CD45RA+ cells were left out of the naive CD8 fraction, which was CD45RO-negative and positively selected for CCR7. Sequenced sample: naive CD8+ T cells from PBMCs. The TCR originated in a man younger than 35 in good health. Some clones in this sample may be carry-over from other donors' samples.

The CDR3 DNA reads as TGTGCCAGCAGACCTACTAGCGGGAGCACAGATACGCAGTATTTT. Translating it yields CASRPTSGSTDTQYF. The rearrangement links TRBV2 to TRBJ2-3; TRBD2 matches 9 bases. This CDR3 spans 15 amino acids. The V and J ends lost 6 bases and 0 bases, in that order; junction bases with no gene match: 4. CDR1 is SNHLY, CDR2 FYNNEI, per germline.